The clone carrying this T cell receptor beta chain was detected many times. From the germline J gene comes the end of the CDR3, since the read stops 3 residues before it. Sequencing used immunoSEQ multiplex PCR; TCRdb keeps in-frame clones, though not all of them. In total the sample includes approximately 57,000 clones, none of them seen once. These data originate in a study of T cell clonality in common variable immunodeficiency. Patients and controls were mostly of Caucasian heritage. With 7 bases clipped from V and 2 bases from J, the junction kept 8 bases outside the gene matches. The CDR3 length is 16 residues. The germline V gene has CDR1 MNHEY and CDR2 SVGEGT.

The chain has TRBV6-2 or TRBV6-3 and TRBJ2-1, with TRBD2 matching 10 bases. The sequencing sample was made of peripheral blood mononuclear cells. The sequence came from a person aged 18 to 75 in good health. This chain's CDR3 is CASTSRGTSAYNEQFF. Incomplete CDR3 DNA: TGTGCCAGCACTTCGAGAGGGACTAGCGCCTACAATGAG.